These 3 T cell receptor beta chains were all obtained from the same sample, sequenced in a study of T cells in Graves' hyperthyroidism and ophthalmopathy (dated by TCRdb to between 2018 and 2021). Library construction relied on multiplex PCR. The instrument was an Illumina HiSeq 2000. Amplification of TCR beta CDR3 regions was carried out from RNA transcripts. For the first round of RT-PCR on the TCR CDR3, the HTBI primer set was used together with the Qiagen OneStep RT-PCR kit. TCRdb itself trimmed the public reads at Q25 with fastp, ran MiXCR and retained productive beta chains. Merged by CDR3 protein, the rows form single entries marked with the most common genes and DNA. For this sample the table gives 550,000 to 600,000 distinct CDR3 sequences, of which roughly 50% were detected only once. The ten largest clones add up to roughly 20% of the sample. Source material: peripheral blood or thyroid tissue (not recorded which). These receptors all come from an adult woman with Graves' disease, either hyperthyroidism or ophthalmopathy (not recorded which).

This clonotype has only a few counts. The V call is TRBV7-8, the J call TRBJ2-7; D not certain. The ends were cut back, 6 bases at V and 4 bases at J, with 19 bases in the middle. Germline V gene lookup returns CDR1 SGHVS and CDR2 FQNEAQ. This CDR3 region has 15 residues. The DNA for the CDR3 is TGTGCCAGCAGTTTATCGCCTTACCCTGGGTACGAGCAGTACTTC. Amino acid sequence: CASSLSPYPGYEQYF.

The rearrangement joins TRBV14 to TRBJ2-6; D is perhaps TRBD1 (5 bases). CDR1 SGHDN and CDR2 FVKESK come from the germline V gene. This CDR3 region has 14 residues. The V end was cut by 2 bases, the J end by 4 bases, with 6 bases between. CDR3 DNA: TGTGCCAGCAGCCAAAGGACAGGGGCCAACGTCCTGACTTTC. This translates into CASSQRTGANVLTF.

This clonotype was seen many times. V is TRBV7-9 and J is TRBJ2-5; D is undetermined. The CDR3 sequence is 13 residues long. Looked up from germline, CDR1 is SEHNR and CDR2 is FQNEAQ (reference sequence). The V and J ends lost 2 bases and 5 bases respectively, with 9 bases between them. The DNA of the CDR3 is TGTGCCAGCAGCTTATGGGATAGGGAGACCCAGTACTTC. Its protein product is CASSLWDRETQYF.